This note documents a single T cell receptor beta chain sequence. The record originates from a study of blood T cell repertoires in COVID-19. The wider study: Acute and convalescent COVID-19 specimens originated in the United States, Italy and Spain. The analysed material was cDNA or gDNA that came from T cells, B-cell-depleted T cells, or PBMCs.

The CDR3 length is 13 residues. V was pared by 4 bases and J by 5 bases, with 7 bases of the junction left unmatched. CDR1 SQVTM and CDR2 ANQGSEA come from the germline V gene. As processed by the authors: Estimation of nucleated cell counts relied on the amplification of reference gene primers. This table comes from immunoSEQ multiplex PCR, and its TCRdb copy is limited to in-frame clones, with some not included. V, J and clone size reflect that table, while D and trimming were determined from the DNA. Of some 150,000 clones in the sample, 84% were seen once. This receptor was obtained from a human donor in a cohort sampled during active COVID-19. The rearrangement joins TRBV29-1 to TRBJ1-1, with 7 bases identical to TRBD1. Sequences were obtained from peripheral blood. The CDR3 DNA reads as TGCAGCGTTGTTATAGGGGGCAGGACTGAAGCTTTCTTT. Translating it yields CSVVIGGRTEAFF.